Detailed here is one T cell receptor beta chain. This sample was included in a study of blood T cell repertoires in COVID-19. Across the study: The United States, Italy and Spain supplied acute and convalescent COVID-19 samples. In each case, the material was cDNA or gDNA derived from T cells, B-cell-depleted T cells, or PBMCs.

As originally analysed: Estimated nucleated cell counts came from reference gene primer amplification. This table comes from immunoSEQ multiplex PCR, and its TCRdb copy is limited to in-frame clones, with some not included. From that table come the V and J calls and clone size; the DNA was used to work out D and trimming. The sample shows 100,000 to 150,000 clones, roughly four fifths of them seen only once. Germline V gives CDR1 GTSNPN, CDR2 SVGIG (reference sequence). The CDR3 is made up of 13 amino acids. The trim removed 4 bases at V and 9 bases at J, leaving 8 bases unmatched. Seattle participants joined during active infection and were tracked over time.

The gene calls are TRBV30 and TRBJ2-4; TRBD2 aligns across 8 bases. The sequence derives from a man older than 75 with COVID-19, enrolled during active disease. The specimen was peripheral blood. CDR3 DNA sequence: TGTGCCTGGACCCGGGGGGGGTACAGCATTCAGTACTTC. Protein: CAWTRGGYSIQYF.